The table lists the clone carrying this T cell receptor (beta chain) with many counts. Its matching antigen is unknown. The data belong to a study of T cells in localized non-small cell lung cancer. Findings of the study overall: Clonality of T cells reached its maximum in uninvolved adjacent lung, surpassing tumor.

Per the germline V gene, CDR1 is SGHNT and CDR2 is YENEEA. The ends were cut back, 0 bases at V and 1 base at J, with 16 bases in the middle. The CDR3 is 17 residues long. Some clones are missing from TCRdb's copy, which holds only in-frame ones; the method was immunoSEQ multiplex PCR. The sample comprises 6,000 or so clones, approximately 16% of which are singletons, and 4.5% to 5.5% rests with the top ten. This chain joins TRBV11-3 and TRBJ2-7; D tentatively fits TRBD1 or TRBD2 (6 bases each). This TCR was recovered from a male donor older than 55 with stage II squamous cell lung carcinoma. Specimen: normal lung tissue next to the tumor, collected before any cancer treatment. The CDR3 DNA is TGTGCCAGCAGCTTAGAGGGGGCGGGAATACAATCCTACGAGCAGTACTTC. Translated, it gives CASSLEGAGIQSYEQYF.